Below are 20 T cell receptor beta chains sequenced from a single sample in a study of blood T cell repertoires in COVID-19. Clones were read by immunoSEQ multiplex PCR, and TCRdb kept only the in-frame ones, dropping some. The table has around 140,000 clones, 76% seen once. The source material was peripheral blood. Receptor source: a woman aged 80 or over with active or convalescent COVID-19.

This sequence joins TRBV5-1 and TRBJ2-1; TRBD2 matches 13 bases. Germline V lookup: CDR1 SGHRS, CDR2 YFSETQ. The CDR3 has 19 residues. The V gene end was trimmed by 4 bases and the J gene end by 5 bases; junction bases not matched to a gene: 15. This CDR3 is CASSQQGLAGLNRNNEQFF. The CDR3 DNA follows: TGCGCCAGCAGCCAACAGGGACTAGCGGGGCTAAACCGGAACAATGAGCAGTTCTTC.

In its sample, this clone was seen once. The chain uses TRBV19 and TRBJ1-1, with D perhaps TRBD1 (6 bases). V gave up 3 bases and J gave up 4 bases, with 12 bases separating them. CDR3 size: 14 residues. CDR1 and CDR2 from the germline V gene are LNHDA and SQIVND (reference sequence). The CDR3 region is CASSIVTGSTEAFF. CDR3 nucleotide sequence: TGTGCCAGTAGTATCGTCACAGGGTCCACTGAAGCTTTCTTT.

The chain links TRBV5-1 to TRBJ2-7; 8 bases fit TRBD2. J was trimmed by 6 bases and V by 3 bases; bases with no gene match: 8. The CDR3 is made up of 14 amino acids. Per germline, CDR1 SGHRS and CDR2 YFSETQ. The chain's CDR3 is CASSSRAGAGEQYF. The DNA of the CDR3 is TGCGCCAGCAGCTCCCGAGCGGGGGCTGGCGAGCAGTACTTC.

This chain links TRBV3-1 (or the pseudogene TRBV3-2) with TRBJ1-2, with a weak D call TRBD1 (5 bases). There are 15 residues in the CDR3. Trimming removed 4 bases from V and 0 bases from J, with 12 bases in between. Germline CDR1 is LGHDT and CDR2 is YNNKEL (reference sequence). This CDR3 reads CASSRTGGSNYGYTF. The DNA of the CDR3 is TGTGCCAGCAGCCGTACCGGGGGTTCTAACTATGGCTACACCTTC.

This clone was found once. V usage is TRBV5-4 and J usage is TRBJ2-5; 8 nucleotides align to TRBD2. The CDR3 covers 15 residues. After removal of 4 bases from V and 4 bases from J, the junction contained 9 bases not matched to a gene. Germline-derived CDR1 and CDR2 are SGHNT and YYREEE (reference sequence). Here the CDR3 DNA reads TGTGCCAGCAGCCCGAGAGCGGGGGCGGGAGAGACCCAGTACTTC. Protein sequence: CASSPRAGAGETQYF.

The chain combines TRBV25-1 with TRBJ1-2, with D maybe TRBD1 (5 bases). Germline CDR1 reads MGHDK; CDR2 reads SYGVNS. V lost 8 bases to trimming and J lost 2 bases, with 12 bases between them. The CDR3 has 13 residues. The CDR3 sequence is CASALGVNYGYTF. The CDR3 coding sequence is TGTGCCAGCGCCCTAGGGGTCAACTATGGCTACACCTTC.

This clone was counted a few times. V gene TRBV4-2 combines with J gene TRBJ1-1; 8 positions agree with TRBD1. CDR3 size: 15 residues. V lost 4 bases to trimming and J lost 1 base; unmatched junction nucleotides: 5. CDR1 is LGHNA and CDR2 is YNFKEQ in the germline V gene. The CDR3 spells CASSPTGGQNTEAFF. Here the CDR3 DNA reads TGTGCCAGCAGCCCAACAGGGGGACAGAACACTGAAGCTTTCTTT.

This sequence joins TRBV6-5 and TRBJ2-1; 9 bases agree with TRBD2. The CDR3 totals 12 residues. The J segment lost 7 bases and the V segment lost 8 bases, leaving 3 bases of the junction unmatched. Germline V gene sequence: CDR1 MNHEY, CDR2 SVGAGI. In DNA, the CDR3 is TGTGCCAGCGCGGGGGGGCGGAATGAGCAGTTCTTC. As protein: CASAGGRNEQFF.

The rearrangement uses TRBV28 and TRBJ1-5; D gene uncertain. V was cut by 2 bases and J by 3 bases, with 8 bases left in between. Germline V CDR1 and CDR2: MDHEN, SYDVKM. The CDR3 runs 14 residues. The CDR3 coding sequence is TGTGCCAGCAGTTTAGGGAGGTACAATCAGCCCCAGCATTTT. Translated, it gives CASSLGRYNQPQHF.

In this sample, this clone turned up once. V gene TRBV18 combines with J gene TRBJ1-5; TRBD1 aligns across 7 bases. V shed 3 bases and J 0 bases; nucleotides not matched to a gene: 8. CDR3 size: 17 residues. The germline gives CDR1 KGHSH, CDR2 LQKENI. The CDR3 protein is CASSPMGQTNSNQPQHF. CDR3 DNA: TGTGCCAGCTCACCGATGGGACAGACCAATAGCAATCAGCCCCAGCATTTT. Combining the CDR3 with reference TRBV18 and TRBJ1-5 gives the whole variable domain NAGVMQNPRHLVRRRGQEARLRCSPMKGHSHVYWYRQLPEEGLKFMVYLQKENIIDESGMPKERFSAEFPKEGPSILRIQQVVRGDSAAYFCASSPMGQTNSNQPQHFGDGTRLSIL.

The rearrangement uses TRBV6-2 or TRBV6-3 and TRBJ2-3, with 8 bases identical to TRBD1. The CDR3 is 14 amino acids. Germline values: CDR1 MNHEY, CDR2 SVGEGT. V shed 6 bases, J shed 3 bases, and the junction held 5 bases outside the gene matches. The CDR3 region is CASSQGAPTDTQYF. The CDR3, as DNA: TGTGCCAGCAGCCAGGGGGCCCCGACAGATACGCAGTATTTT.

The chain uses TRBV28 and TRBJ1-2; no firm D call. Germline V gene sequence: CDR1 MDHEN, CDR2 SYDVKM. The V and J ends lost 3 bases and 8 bases respectively, with 16 bases between them. This CDR3 has 14 residues. CDR3 nucleotides: TGTGCCAGCAGTTTTAATTACCCCGGGGAAGGCTACACCTTC. As protein: CASSFNYPGEGYTF.

This chain connects TRBV30 to TRBJ1-2; a possible D gene is TRBD1 (6 bases). CDR3 size: 14 residues. With 2 bases removed from V and 4 bases from J, the gap between germline ends came to 14 bases. Germline V gene sequence: CDR1 GTSNPN, CDR2 SVGIG (reference sequence). DNA for the CDR3: TGTGCCTGGAGTCTTGAGGGGGACGCCTATGGCTACACCTTC. This codes for CAWSLEGDAYGYTF.

The rearrangement joins TRBV14 to TRBJ1-2; D call uncertain. The ends were cut back, 3 bases at V and 3 bases at J, with 5 bases in the middle. Germline loops: CDR1 SGHDN, CDR2 FVKESK. The length of the CDR3 is 12 residues. CDR3 amino acids: CASSHNYYGYTF. The CDR3 bases are TGTGCCAGCAGCCACAATTACTATGGCTACACCTTC.

The rearrangement joins TRBV2 to TRBJ1-1, with D uncertain. Trimming stripped 2 bases from V and 0 bases from J, with 13 bases between. Germline loops: CDR1 SNHLY, CDR2 FYNNEI. The length of the CDR3 is 16 residues. This chain's CDR3 is CASSEFLGRLNTEAFF. DNA for the CDR3: TGTGCCAGCAGTGAATTTCTGGGCCGCCTGAACACTGAAGCTTTCTTT.

The chain carries TRBV5-4 and TRBJ2-5; D may be TRBD1 (6 bases). Germline V CDR1 and CDR2: SGHNT, YYREEE (reference sequence). The CDR3 loop spans 14 amino acids. The V end lost 3 bases, the J end lost 0 bases, and 9 bases lay between the germline ends. The CDR3 bases are TGTGCCAGCAGCTCCACAGGGCACCAAGAGACCCAGTACTTC. It codes for CASSSTGHQETQYF.

This chain links TRBV19 with TRBJ2-1; TRBD2 aligns across 10 bases. The CDR3 has 15 amino acids. The V gene's germline CDR1 is LNHDA and CDR2 SQIVND (reference sequence). Trimming at V came to 4 bases and at J to 4 bases, leaving 4 bases not matched to a gene. The CDR3, as DNA: TGTGCCAGTAGTACAATAGCGGGGGGATACAATGAGCAGTTCTTC. It is translated as CASSTIAGGYNEQFF.

In this sample, this clone turned up once. The gene calls are TRBV19 and TRBJ2-3, with D possibly being TRBD1 (7 bases). This CDR3 has 15 amino acids. V was trimmed by 11 bases and J by 6 bases, leaving 24 bases between them. CDR1 is LNHDA, CDR2 SQIVND, per germline (reference sequence). The CDR3 DNA reads as TGTGCCTCCCGGTCCCTTGGAGGGGGCGAGGATACGCAGTATTTT. It codes for CASRSLGGGEDTQYF.

This chain uses TRBV14 with TRBJ1-1, with D tentatively TRBD1 (5 bases). The CDR3 is 15 residues long. Germline CDR1 and CDR2: SGHDN and FVKESK. With 3 bases removed from V and 0 bases from J, the gap between germline ends came to 11 bases. CDR3 nucleotides: TGTGCCAGCAGCCATCGACAGACCATGAACACTGAAGCTTTCTTT. Its translation is CASSHRQTMNTEAFF.

This chain links TRBV25-1 with TRBJ2-5; possible D gene TRBD2, 5 bases. Germline V gives CDR1 MGHDK, CDR2 SYGVNS. The CDR3 is 17 residues long. V lost 1 base to trimming and J lost 4 bases, with 19 bases between them. The CDR3 protein is CASSESRPSKARETQYF. The CDR3 DNA sequence: TGTGCCAGCAGTGAATCAAGGCCTAGCAAGGCGAGAGAGACCCAGTACTTC.